This entry describes one T cell receptor beta chain. CDR1 GTSNPN and CDR2 SVGIG come from the germline V gene (reference sequence). Trimming took 2 bases from V and 3 from J; bases not matched to a gene: 10. CDR3 length: 16 amino acids. Clones were read by immunoSEQ multiplex PCR, and TCRdb kept only the in-frame ones, dropping some. This sample has some 1.5 million clones; 95% to 97% occur once, and the top ten carry roughly 1.1%. The data are from a study of shared clonotypes between healthy human individuals. The V call is TRBV30, the J call TRBJ1-5, with 7 nucleotides matching TRBD1. The receptor was isolated from a man younger than 40 in good health. Sequencing was performed on naive CD4+ T cells sorted from blood. The subset was: CD45RA+ positively selected. The DNA of the CDR3 is TGTGCCTGGAGTTCCGGGACAGCGAACTCCAATCAGCCCCAGCATTTT. Residues: CAWSSGTANSNQPQHF.